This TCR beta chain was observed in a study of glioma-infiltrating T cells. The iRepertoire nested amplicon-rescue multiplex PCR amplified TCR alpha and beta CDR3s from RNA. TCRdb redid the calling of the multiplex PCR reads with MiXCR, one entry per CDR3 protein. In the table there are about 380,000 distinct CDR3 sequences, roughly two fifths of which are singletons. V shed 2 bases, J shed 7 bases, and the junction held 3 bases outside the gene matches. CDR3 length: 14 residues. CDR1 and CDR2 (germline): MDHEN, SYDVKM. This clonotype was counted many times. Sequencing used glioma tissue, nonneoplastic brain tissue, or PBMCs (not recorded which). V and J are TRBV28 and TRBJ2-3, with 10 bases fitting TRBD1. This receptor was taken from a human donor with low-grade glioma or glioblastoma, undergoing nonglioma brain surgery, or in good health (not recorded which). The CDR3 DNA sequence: TGTGCCAGCAGTTTACTGGGACAGGGGAATACGCAGTATTTT. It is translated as CASSLLGQGNTQYF.